This record covers a single T cell receptor (beta chain). The data are from a study of blood T cell repertoires in COVID-19. For the study at large: The United States, Italy and Spain were the sources of the acute and convalescent COVID-19 samples. From T cells, B-cell-depleted T cells, or PBMCs came the material, which was cDNA or gDNA.

Original processing notes: Amplification of reference gene primers was used by the study to estimate nucleated cell counts. Using immunoSEQ multiplex PCR, the repertoire was profiled, and TCRdb retains in-frame clones only, with some absent. The DNA was the basis for D and trimming; V, J and clone size are from that table. The sample records some 280,000 clones, over 80% being singletons. The sequence derives from a woman aged 45-59 years with active or convalescent COVID-19. The sequenced sample consisted of peripheral blood.

CDR3 protein: CASSDSGSGREVKYF. The DNA of the CDR3 is TGTGCCAGCAGTGACTCGGGGAGCGGGAGGGAGGTCAAGTACTTC. The gene calls are TRBV6-4 and TRBJ2-7, with TRBD2 matching over 10 bases. The CDR3 is 15 residues long. Germline V gene sequence: CDR1 MRHNA, CDR2 SNTAGT. Trimming removed 0 bases from V and 11 bases from J; junction bases left unmatched: 10.